The source of this T cell receptor beta chain is a study of blood T cell repertoires in COVID-19. How the authors handled the data: Counts of nucleated cells, estimated from reference gene primer amplification, were obtained. The method was immunoSEQ multiplex PCR; TCRdb's version includes in-frame clones alone and lacks a portion of them. V and J calls and clone size come straight from that table; D and trimming were deduced from the DNA. The data contain hundreds of thousands of clones, 88% of them seen just once; the ten biggest clones take up 0.65% to 0.9%. The source of this sequence is a woman in her thirties with acute or convalescent COVID-19. Sequencing was performed on peripheral blood.

The CDR3 sequence: CASSTGGYNEQFF. The CDR3 DNA follows: TGTGCCAGCAGCACAGGGGGCTACAATGAGCAGTTCTTC. The chain couples TRBV11-3 to TRBJ2-1; 8 bases are a match to TRBD1. The length of the CDR3 is 13 residues. J was trimmed by 3 bases and V by 5 bases; bases with no gene match: 0. From germline, CDR1 is SGHNT and CDR2 YENEEA.